This entry lists 32 T cell receptor beta chains sequenced from one sample in a study of preoperative IRX-2 immunotherapy in early breast cancer. Documented treatment: preoperative locoregional IRX-2 cytokine immunotherapy. Clones were read by immunoSEQ multiplex PCR, and TCRdb kept only the in-frame ones, dropping some. The data contain around 25,000 clones, roughly 95% of them singletons. Specimen: tumor tissue, collected after IRX-2 immunotherapy. These receptor sequences come from a human donor with breast cancer.

This chain connects TRBV6-5 to TRBJ1-4; no clear D. The V and J ends lost 5 bases and 11 bases respectively, with 18 bases between them. The CDR3 is 14 residues long. Germline assignment: CDR1 MNHEY and CDR2 SVGAGI. In nucleotides, the CDR3 is TGTGCCAGCAGTATAACCAGTACTAAGGCTAAACTGTTTTTT. Encoded protein: CASSITSTKAKLFF.

The genes are TRBV7-9 and TRBJ1-1; D not certain. From germline, CDR1 is SEHNR and CDR2 FQNEAQ (reference sequence). The germline V and J ends were trimmed by 1 base and 6 bases, with 6 bases remaining between them. The CDR3 runs 12 residues. CDR3 amino acids: CASSLVKAEAFF. CDR3 nucleotides: TGTGCCAGCAGCTTAGTCAAGGCTGAAGCTTTCTTT.

The genes are TRBV2 and TRBJ1-2; TRBD1 is a possible D gene (5 bases). Germline V gene lookup returns CDR1 SNHLY and CDR2 FYNNEI. Deletions cut 10 bases from V and 1 base from J, with 19 bases between. The CDR3 contains 15 residues. CDR3 nucleotide sequence: TGTGCCACCCACGGCGGGACTTCCCATAACTATGGCTACACCTTC. Translating gives CATHGGTSHNYGYTF.

This rearrangement joins TRBV5-1 to TRBJ2-7; 7 nucleotides align to TRBD2. The trim removed 3 bases at V and 0 bases at J, leaving 9 bases unmatched. Germline CDR1 and CDR2: SGHRS and YFSETQ. The CDR3 runs to 16 residues. The chain's CDR3 is CASSWMSGVPSYEQYF. The DNA for the CDR3 is TGCGCCAGCAGCTGGATGAGCGGGGTACCCTCCTACGAGCAGTACTTC.

The chain carries TRBV5-4 and TRBJ2-1; D gene uncertain. The V and J ends lost 5 bases and 0 bases respectively, with 9 bases between them. Germline V gene lookup returns CDR1 SGHNT and CDR2 YYREEE (reference sequence). The CDR3 runs to 14 residues. The CDR3 reads CASRSYSSYNEQFF. The CDR3 DNA is TGTGCCAGCAGATCGTACAGCTCCTACAATGAGCAGTTCTTC.

The chain employs TRBV7-9 and TRBJ1-5; D is uncertain. Looked up from germline, CDR1 is SEHNR and CDR2 is FQNEAQ (reference sequence). This CDR3 has 13 residues. Trimming left V 1 base short and J 10 bases short, with 11 bases between. The CDR3 bases are TGTGCCAGCAGCTTAGACGGACCCCACCCCCAGCATTTT. It encodes CASSLDGPHPQHF.

V usage is TRBV6-5 and J usage is TRBJ2-5; the D gene is possibly TRBD2 (6 bases). Germline V gives CDR1 MNHEY, CDR2 SVGAGI. This CDR3 contains 15 residues. Trimming removed 0 bases at V and 5 bases at J, with 13 bases between. The CDR3: CASSYSRSGLETQYF. As DNA, the CDR3 is TGTGCCAGCAGTTACTCGAGATCGGGACTGGAGACCCAGTACTTC.

The V and J genes are TRBV6-5 and TRBJ2-1; no reliable D call. V lost 0 bases and J 9 bases, leaving 9 bases between the germline ends. The CDR3 has 13 amino acids. CDR1 is MNHEY and CDR2 is SVGAGI in the germline V gene. CDR3 coding DNA: TGTGCCAGCAGTTACTCGAGGTACGGTGAGCAGTTCTTC. Translating gives CASSYSRYGEQFF.

This clone came up once. Compared with germline, one end of the junction differs, possibly owing to a read error. The chain joins TRBV7-7 to TRBJ1-5; weak D call: TRBD1 (5 bases). This CDR3 spans 15 amino acids. Germline V gene sequence: CDR1 SSHAT, CDR2 FNYEAQ (reference sequence). CDR3 residues: CASSPSAGWYQPQHF. The CDR3 coding sequence is TGTGCTAGCAGCCCTAGCGCAGGGTGGTATCAGCCCCAGCATTTT.

This clone has just one count. The chain carries TRBV7-2 and TRBJ2-5, with D possibly called TRBD1 or TRBD2 (5 bases each). The end of the DNA aligns better with TRBJ2-7, so the J call may be wrong. The germline CDR1 and CDR2 sequences are SGHTA and FQGNSA. CDR3 size: 14 residues. The CDR3 reads CASRPGRRRYEQYF. CDR3 in DNA: TGTGCCAGCAGGCCGGGACGGCGTCGGTACGAGCAGTACTTC.

The gene calls are TRBV19 and TRBJ1-5; 8 nucleotides agree with TRBD1. Germline CDR1 and CDR2: LNHDA and SQIVND (reference sequence). V shed 5 bases and J 6 bases; nucleotides not matched to a gene: 15. CDR3 length: 17 amino acids. The CDR3 protein is CASSGRGRTGLLQPQHF. In DNA form, the CDR3 reads TGTGCCAGTAGTGGAAGGGGTCGGACAGGGTTGCTTCAGCCCCAGCATTTT.

The J gene is TRBJ1-1, the V gene TRBV4-2; D perhaps matches TRBD1 (5 bases). Trimming removed 4 bases from V and 5 bases from J, with 20 bases in between. The CDR3 has 16 amino acids. CDR1 LGHNA and CDR2 YNFKEQ come from the germline V gene. This chain's CDR3 is CASSRNPGQGGTEAFF. DNA of the CDR3: TGTGCCAGCAGCCGCAACCCGGGGCAGGGAGGGACTGAAGCTTTCTTT.

The chain has TRBV5-1 and TRBJ1-1; D gene uncertain. The germline V gene has CDR1 SGHRS and CDR2 YFSETQ. The V and J ends lost 4 bases and 5 bases respectively, with 12 bases between them. The CDR3 extends over 13 amino acids. The CDR3 loop is CASSRLPGTEAFF. For the CDR3, the DNA is TGCGCCAGCAGCCGGCTTCCGGGGACTGAAGCTTTCTTT.

The rearrangement joins TRBV28 to TRBJ2-4; D remains unclear. Deletions cut 10 bases from V and 0 bases from J, with 10 bases between. The CDR3 length is 13 residues. Germline values: CDR1 MDHEN, CDR2 SYDVKM. The CDR3 region has the DNA TGTGCCACCACAGCGATAGCCAAAAACATTCAGTACTTC. It translates to CATTAIAKNIQYF.

This clone appeared once. CDR3 protein: CATSRDLKDGYTF. CDR3 coding DNA: TGTGCCACCAGCAGAGATCTAAAGGATGGCTACACCTTC. The chain links TRBV15 to TRBJ1-2, with D unresolved. The germline CDR1 and CDR2 sequences are LNHNV and YYDKDF (reference sequence). Trimming cost V 0 bases and J 6 bases, with 8 bases left between them. This CDR3 has 13 residues.

The V gene is TRBV4-3, the J gene TRBJ1-2, with D uncertain. V was cut by 6 bases and J by 6 bases, with 8 bases left in between. Germline V gives CDR1 LGHNA, CDR2 YSLEER. This CDR3 region has 11 residues. CDR3 bases: TGCGCCAGCAGTCTAGGTCATGGCTACACCTTC. Protein: CASSLGHGYTF.

The V gene is TRBV11-2, the J gene TRBJ2-2; 8 bases are a match to TRBD2. V dropped 4 bases and J dropped 6; count of bases not matched to a gene: 4. CDR1 and CDR2 from the germline V gene are SGHAT and FQNNGV. This CDR3 contains 14 residues. The CDR3 is CASSSRAGAGELFF. CDR3 nucleotide sequence: TGTGCCAGCAGCTCTAGAGCGGGGGCCGGGGAGCTGTTTTTT. The full variable domain, in which reference TRBV11-2 and TRBJ2-2 provide the parts outside the CDR3, is EAGVAQSPRYKIIEKRQSVAFWCNPISGHATLYWYQQILGQGPKLLIQFQNNGVVDDSQLPKDRFSAERLKGVDSTLKIQPAKLEDSAVYLCASSSRAGAGELFFGEGSRLTVL.

In DNA, the CDR3 is TGTGCCAGCAGCTCCGGACAGGGAGATATGAACACTGAAGCTTTCTTT. It specifies CASSSGQGDMNTEAFF. The chain recombines TRBV11-3 with TRBJ1-1; 8 bases match TRBD1. Germline V gene lookup returns CDR1 SGHNT and CDR2 YENEEA. Losses at the gene ends were 4 bases for V and 0 bases for J; bases not matched to a gene: 7. This CDR3 spans 16 amino acids. Filled out from reference TRBV11-3 and TRBJ1-1, the complete variable domain reads EAGVVQSPRYKIIEKKQPVAFWCNPISGHNTLYWYLQNLGQGPELLIRYENEEAVDDSQLPKDRFSAERLKGVDSTLKIQPAELGDSAVYLCASSSGQGDMNTEAFFGQGTRLTVV.

The chain is built from TRBV4-1 and TRBJ2-5, with 8 bases matching TRBD2. The germline V gene encodes CDR1 MGHRA and CDR2 YSYEKL. The trim removed 1 base at V and 4 bases at J, leaving 5 bases unmatched. The CDR3 contains 15 residues. The CDR3 here is CASSQVGLAGETQYF. In DNA form, the CDR3 reads TGCGCCAGCAGCCAAGTGGGGCTAGCGGGAGAGACCCAGTACTTC.

The chain links TRBV21-1 to TRBJ1-2. TRBV21-1 counts as a pseudogene. This CDR3 is 14 amino acids long. This CDR3 reads CASSSRGAYYGYTF. CDR3 coding DNA: TGTGCCAGCAGCTCCCGGGGAGCGTACTATGGCTACACCTTC.

The chain employs TRBV5-4 and TRBJ2-3; D not resolved. Trimming took 5 bases from V and 1 from J, leaving 17 bases between them. Germline CDR1 is SGHNT and CDR2 is YYREEE (reference sequence). There are 16 residues in the CDR3. The CDR3 here is CASSWSSSPGTDTQYF. The CDR3 DNA sequence: TGTGCCAGCAGTTGGTCCTCCTCTCCGGGCACAGATACGCAGTATTTT.

The gene calls are TRBV5-5 and TRBJ1-2; 7 bases line up with TRBD1. Losses at the gene ends were 1 base for V and 4 bases for J; bases not matched to a gene: 4. Looked up from germline, CDR1 is SGHKS and CDR2 is YYEKEE (reference sequence). CDR3 length equals 14 residues. CDR3 nucleotides: TGTGCCAGCAGCTTGTCCGCAGGGGGCTATGGCTACACCTTC. Amino acids: CASSLSAGGYGYTF.

This chain joins TRBV6-5 and TRBJ1-2, with TRBD1 matching over 8 bases. This CDR3 has 15 amino acids. Germline V gives CDR1 MNHEY, CDR2 SVGAGI. The V segment lost 2 bases and the J segment 1 base; nucleotides outside the gene matches: 3. The CDR3 DNA reads TGTGCCAGCAGTTACCGAGGACAGGGTAACTATGGCTACACCTTC. It yields the protein CASSYRGQGNYGYTF.

The chain combines TRBV27 with TRBJ2-3; D tentatively reads TRBD1 or TRBD2 (5 bases each). The V and J ends lost 4 bases and 0 bases respectively, with 8 bases between them. The V gene's germline CDR1 is MNHEY and CDR2 SMNVEV (reference sequence). CDR3 size: 14 residues. For the CDR3, the DNA is TGTGCCAGCAGTTATTGGGACAGCACAGATACGCAGTATTTT. Protein sequence: CASSYWDSTDTQYF.

The V gene is TRBV18, the J gene TRBJ2-7; TRBD2 matches 7 bases. This CDR3 is built from 13 residues. The germline CDR1 and CDR2 sequences are KGHSH and LQKENI. V dropped 2 bases and J dropped 6; count of bases not matched to a gene: 4. This CDR3 reads CASSPVGGSEQYF. CDR3 bases: TGTGCCAGCTCACCAGTGGGAGGGTCCGAGCAGTACTTC. The full variable domain, in which reference TRBV18 and TRBJ2-7 provide the parts outside the CDR3, is NAGVMQNPRHLVRRRGQEARLRCSPMKGHSHVYWYRQLPEEGLKFMVYLQKENIIDESGMPKERFSAEFPKEGPSILRIQQVVRGDSAAYFCASSPVGGSEQYFGPGTRLTVT.

The chain joins TRBV6-6 to TRBJ2-7; the D gene is possibly TRBD2 (6 bases). CDR1 and CDR2 from the germline V gene are MNHNY and SVGAGI (reference sequence). V was clipped by 5 bases and J by 1 base, with 15 bases between them. CDR3 length: 15 residues. CDR3 DNA sequence: TGTGCCAGCAGTCCTTACAGTGGAGGGTCCTACGAGCAGTACTTC. Its translation: CASSPYSGGSYEQYF.

The J gene is TRBJ2-3, the V gene TRBV11-3, with TRBD1 matching 7 bases. CDR3 length: 15 amino acids. Germline V gene sequence: CDR1 SGHNT, CDR2 YENEEA. V lost 5 bases to trimming and J lost 1 base; unmatched junction nucleotides: 6. In nucleotides, the CDR3 is TGTGCCAGCAGCCCACGACAGGGTGGCACAGATACGCAGTATTTT. Translating gives CASSPRQGGTDTQYF.

This sequence joins TRBV29-1 and TRBJ1-3; D might be TRBD1 (5 bases). V lost 3 bases and J lost 1, with 10 bases in between. The V gene's germline CDR1 is SQVTM and CDR2 ANQGSEA. This CDR3 is built from 14 residues. CDR3 sequence reads: CSVEWPGSGNTIYF. In nucleotides, the CDR3 is TGCAGCGTTGAGTGGCCAGGGTCTGGAAACACCATATATTTT.

In regard to this clone: The junction departs from germline at one end; a sequencing error may be responsible. The gene calls are TRBV5-4 and TRBJ1-2; D not resolved. This CDR3 comprises 14 residues. Germline CDR1 reads SGHNT; CDR2 reads YYREEE (reference sequence). CDR3 nucleotides: TGTGCCAGCAGCTTGCAGACGGGAAACTATGACTACACCTTC. Translation: CASSLQTGNYDYTF.

V usage is TRBV19 and J usage is TRBJ2-3, with TRBD2 matching over 11 bases. This CDR3 comprises 15 residues. J gave up 6 bases and V 3 bases, and 5 bases lay outside the gene matches. CDR1 and CDR2 from the germline V gene are LNHDA and SQIVND (reference sequence). The CDR3 loop is CASSITSGRTDTQYF. Written as DNA, the CDR3 is TGTGCCAGTAGTATCACTAGCGGGAGAACCGATACGCAGTATTTT. Full variable domain (remainder filled in from reference TRBV19 and TRBJ2-3): DGGITQSPKYLFRKEGQNVTLSCEQNLNHDAMYWYRQDPGQGLRLIYYSQIVNDFQKGDIAEGYSVSREKKESFPLTVTSAQKNPTAFYLCASSITSGRTDTQYFGPGTRLTVL.

V is TRBV6-5 and J is TRBJ2-7; 10 bases map to TRBD1. V dropped 7 bases and J dropped 5; count of bases not matched to a gene: 11. This CDR3 has 15 amino acids. Germline lookup yields CDR1 MNHEY and CDR2 SVGAGI. CDR3 nucleotide sequence: TGTGCCAGCAACGGAGGAGGGACAGGGGTCCACGAGCAGTACTTC. This gives the protein CASNGGGTGVHEQYF.

The V call is TRBV30, the J call TRBJ2-1; no clear D. Trimming took off 3 bases at V and 4 bases at J, with 13 bases between the two ends. The CDR3 extends over 14 amino acids. CDR1 is GTSNPN and CDR2 is SVGIG in the germline V gene (reference sequence). CDR3 in DNA: TGTGCCTGGAGGGAAAGGGTCGGTTACAATGAGCAGTTCTTC. Translated, it gives CAWRERVGYNEQFF.